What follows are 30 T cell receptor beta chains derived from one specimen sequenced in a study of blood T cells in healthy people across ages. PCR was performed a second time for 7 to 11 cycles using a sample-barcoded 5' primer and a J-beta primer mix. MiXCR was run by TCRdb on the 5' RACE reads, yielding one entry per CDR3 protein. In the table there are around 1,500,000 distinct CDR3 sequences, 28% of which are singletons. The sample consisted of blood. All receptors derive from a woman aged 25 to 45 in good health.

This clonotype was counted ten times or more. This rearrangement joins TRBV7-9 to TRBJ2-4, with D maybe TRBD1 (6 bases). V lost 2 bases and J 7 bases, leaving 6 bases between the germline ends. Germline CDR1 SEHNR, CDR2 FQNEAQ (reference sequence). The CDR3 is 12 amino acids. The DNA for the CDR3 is TGTGCCAGCAGCTTACAGGGGAACATTCAGTACTTC. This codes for CASSLQGNIQYF.

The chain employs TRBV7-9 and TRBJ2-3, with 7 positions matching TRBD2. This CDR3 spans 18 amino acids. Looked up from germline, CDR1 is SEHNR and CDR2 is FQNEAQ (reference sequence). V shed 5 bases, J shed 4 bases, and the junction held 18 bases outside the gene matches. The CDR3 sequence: CASSLIRTRAGMADTQYF. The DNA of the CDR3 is TGTGCCAGCAGCCTAATCCGGACTCGAGCGGGAATGGCAGATACGCAGTATTTT.

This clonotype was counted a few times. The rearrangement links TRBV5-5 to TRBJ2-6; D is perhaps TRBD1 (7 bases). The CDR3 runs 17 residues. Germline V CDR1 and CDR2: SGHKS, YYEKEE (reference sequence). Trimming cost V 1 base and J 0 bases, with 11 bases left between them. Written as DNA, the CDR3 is TGTGCCAGCAGCTTGCAGGGGGGTTACTCTGGGGCCAACGTCCTGACTTTC. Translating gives CASSLQGGYSGANVLTF.

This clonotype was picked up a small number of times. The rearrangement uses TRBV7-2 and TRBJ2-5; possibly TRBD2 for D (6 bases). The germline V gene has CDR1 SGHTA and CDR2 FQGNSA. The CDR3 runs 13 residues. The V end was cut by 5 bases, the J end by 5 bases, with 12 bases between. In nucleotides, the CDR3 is TGTGCCAGCAGCAGAGTGGGGAGGGAGACCCAGTACTTC. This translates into CASSRVGRETQYF.

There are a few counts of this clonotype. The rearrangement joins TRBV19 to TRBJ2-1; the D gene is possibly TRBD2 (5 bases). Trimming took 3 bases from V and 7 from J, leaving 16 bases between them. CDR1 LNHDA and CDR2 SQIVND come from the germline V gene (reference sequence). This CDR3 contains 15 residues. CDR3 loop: CASSIGKVLLNEQFF. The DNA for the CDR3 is TGTGCCAGTAGTATCGGGAAAGTCCTTTTGAATGAGCAGTTCTTC.

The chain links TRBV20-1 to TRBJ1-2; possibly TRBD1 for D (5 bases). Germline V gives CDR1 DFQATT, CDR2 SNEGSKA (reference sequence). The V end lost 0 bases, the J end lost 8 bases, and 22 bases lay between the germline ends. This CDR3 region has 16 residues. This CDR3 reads CSAREEARGGREGYTF. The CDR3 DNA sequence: TGCAGTGCTAGAGAAGAGGCAAGGGGAGGAAGGGAAGGCTACACCTTC.

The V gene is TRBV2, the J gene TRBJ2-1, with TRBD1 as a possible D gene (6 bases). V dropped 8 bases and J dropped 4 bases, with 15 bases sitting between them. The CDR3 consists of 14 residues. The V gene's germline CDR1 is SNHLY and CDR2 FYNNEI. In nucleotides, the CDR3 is TGTGCCAGCGCTACAGGGCTAACTTACAATGAGCAGTTCTTC. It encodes CASATGLTYNEQFF.

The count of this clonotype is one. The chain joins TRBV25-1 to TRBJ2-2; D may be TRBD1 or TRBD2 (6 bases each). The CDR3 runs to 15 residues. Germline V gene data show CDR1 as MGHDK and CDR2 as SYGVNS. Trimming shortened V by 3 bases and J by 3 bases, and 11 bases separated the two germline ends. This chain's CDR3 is CASSDPGAYTGELFF. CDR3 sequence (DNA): TGTGCCAGCAGTGATCCGGGGGCTTACACCGGGGAGCTGTTTTTT.

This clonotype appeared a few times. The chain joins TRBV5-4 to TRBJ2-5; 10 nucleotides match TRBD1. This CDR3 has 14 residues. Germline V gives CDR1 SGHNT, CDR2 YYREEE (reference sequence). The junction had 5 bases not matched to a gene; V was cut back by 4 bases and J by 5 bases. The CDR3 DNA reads TGTGCCAGCAGCACCGGGACAGGGGACGAGACCCAGTACTTC. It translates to CASSTGTGDETQYF.

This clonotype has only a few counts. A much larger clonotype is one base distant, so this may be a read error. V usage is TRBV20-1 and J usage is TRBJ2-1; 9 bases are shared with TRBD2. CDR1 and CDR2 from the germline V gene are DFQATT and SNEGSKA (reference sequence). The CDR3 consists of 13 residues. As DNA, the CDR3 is TGCAGCAGACTAGCGGCCACCTACAATGAGCAGTTCTTC. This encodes CSRLAATYNEQFF.

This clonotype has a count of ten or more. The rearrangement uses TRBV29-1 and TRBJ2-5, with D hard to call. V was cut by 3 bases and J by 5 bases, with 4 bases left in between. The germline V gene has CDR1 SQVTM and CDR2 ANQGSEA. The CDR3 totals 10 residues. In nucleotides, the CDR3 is TGCAGCGTTGAGGGCGAGACCCAGTACTTC. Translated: CSVEGETQYF.

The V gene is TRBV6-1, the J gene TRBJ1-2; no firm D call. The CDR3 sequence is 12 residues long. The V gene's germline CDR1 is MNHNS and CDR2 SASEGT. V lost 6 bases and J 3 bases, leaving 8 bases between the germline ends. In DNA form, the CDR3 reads TGTGCCAGCAGAATGCCGGACTATGGCTACACCTTC. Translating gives CASRMPDYGYTF.

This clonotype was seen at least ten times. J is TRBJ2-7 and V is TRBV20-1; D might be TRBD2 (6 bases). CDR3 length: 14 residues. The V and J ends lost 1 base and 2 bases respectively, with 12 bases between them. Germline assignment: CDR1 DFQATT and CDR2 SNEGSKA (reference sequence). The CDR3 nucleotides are TGCAGTGCTAGAGGGGGCGGGGATGCCTACGAGCAGTACTTC. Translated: CSARGGGDAYEQYF.

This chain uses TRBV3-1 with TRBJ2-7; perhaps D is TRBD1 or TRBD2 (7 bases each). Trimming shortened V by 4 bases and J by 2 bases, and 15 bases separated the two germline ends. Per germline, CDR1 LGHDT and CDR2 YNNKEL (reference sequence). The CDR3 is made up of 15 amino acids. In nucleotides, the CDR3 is TGTGCCAGCAGCCCAGACAGGGAGGGGGCCTACGAGCAGTACTTC. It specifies CASSPDREGAYEQYF.

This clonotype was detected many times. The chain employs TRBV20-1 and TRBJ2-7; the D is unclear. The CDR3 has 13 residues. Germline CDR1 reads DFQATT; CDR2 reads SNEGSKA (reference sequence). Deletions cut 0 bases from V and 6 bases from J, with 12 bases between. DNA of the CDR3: TGCAGTGCTAGAGAACCGGATCAGTCCGAGCAGTACTTC. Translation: CSAREPDQSEQYF.

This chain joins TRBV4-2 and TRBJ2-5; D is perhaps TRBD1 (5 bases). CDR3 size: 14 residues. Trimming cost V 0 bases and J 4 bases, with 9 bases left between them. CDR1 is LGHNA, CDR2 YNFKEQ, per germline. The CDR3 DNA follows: TGTGCCAGCAGCCAAGAGTCCAGGGTAGAGACCCAGTACTTC. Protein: CASSQESRVETQYF.

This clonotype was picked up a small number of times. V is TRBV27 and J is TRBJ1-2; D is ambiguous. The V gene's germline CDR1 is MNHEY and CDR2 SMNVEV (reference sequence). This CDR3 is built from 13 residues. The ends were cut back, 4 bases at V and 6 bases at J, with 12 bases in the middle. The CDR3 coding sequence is TGTGCCAGCAGTTCGAGGAGTCACGATGGCTACACCTTC. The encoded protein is CASSSRSHDGYTF.

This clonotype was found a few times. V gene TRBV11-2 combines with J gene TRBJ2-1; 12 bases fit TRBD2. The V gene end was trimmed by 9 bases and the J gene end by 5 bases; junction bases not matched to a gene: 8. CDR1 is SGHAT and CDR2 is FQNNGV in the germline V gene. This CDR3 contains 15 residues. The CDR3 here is CARTDRLAGDNEQFF. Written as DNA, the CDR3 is TGTGCCAGGACCGACCGACTAGCGGGGGACAATGAGCAGTTCTTC.

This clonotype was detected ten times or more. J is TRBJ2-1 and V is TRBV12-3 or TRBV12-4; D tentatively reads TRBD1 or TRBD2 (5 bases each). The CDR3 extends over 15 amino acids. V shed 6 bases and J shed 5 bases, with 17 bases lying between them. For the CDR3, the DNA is TGTGCCAGCAGCCCCGCGGGCCCCAGGGACAATGAGCAGTTCTTC. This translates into CASSPAGPRDNEQFF.

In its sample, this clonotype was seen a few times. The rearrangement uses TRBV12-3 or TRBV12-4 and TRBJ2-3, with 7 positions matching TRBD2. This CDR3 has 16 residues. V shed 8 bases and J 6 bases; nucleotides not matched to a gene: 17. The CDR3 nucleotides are TGTGCCAGCTCTTCCCGCCCGGGACTATCAAGGGATACGCAGTATTTT. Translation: CASSSRPGLSRDTQYF.

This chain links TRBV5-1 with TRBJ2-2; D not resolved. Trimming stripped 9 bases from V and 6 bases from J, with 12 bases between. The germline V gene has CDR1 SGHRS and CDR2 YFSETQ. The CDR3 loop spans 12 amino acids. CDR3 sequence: CATQLSAGELFF. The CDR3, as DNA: TGCGCCACACAACTTTCCGCCGGGGAGCTGTTTTTT.

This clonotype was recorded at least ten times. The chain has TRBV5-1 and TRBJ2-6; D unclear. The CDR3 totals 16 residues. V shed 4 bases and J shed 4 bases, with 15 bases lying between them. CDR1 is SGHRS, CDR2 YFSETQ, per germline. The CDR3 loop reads CASSPGYASGANVLTF. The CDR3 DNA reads TGCGCCAGCAGCCCCGGGTACGCGTCGGGGGCCAACGTCCTGACTTTC.

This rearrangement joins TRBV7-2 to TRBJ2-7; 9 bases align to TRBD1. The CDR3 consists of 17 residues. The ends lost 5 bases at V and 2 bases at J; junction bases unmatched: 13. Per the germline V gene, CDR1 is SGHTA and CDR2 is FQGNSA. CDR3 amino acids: CASSPPHRQGVPYEQYF. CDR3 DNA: TGTGCCAGCAGCCCCCCCCATAGACAGGGGGTTCCCTACGAGCAGTACTTC.

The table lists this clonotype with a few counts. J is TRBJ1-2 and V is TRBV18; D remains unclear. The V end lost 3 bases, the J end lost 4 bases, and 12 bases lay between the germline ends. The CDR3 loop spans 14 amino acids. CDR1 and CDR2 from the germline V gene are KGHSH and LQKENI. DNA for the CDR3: TGTGCCAGCTCACCGGGAGGCAGTAGCTATGGCTACACCTTC. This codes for CASSPGGSSYGYTF.

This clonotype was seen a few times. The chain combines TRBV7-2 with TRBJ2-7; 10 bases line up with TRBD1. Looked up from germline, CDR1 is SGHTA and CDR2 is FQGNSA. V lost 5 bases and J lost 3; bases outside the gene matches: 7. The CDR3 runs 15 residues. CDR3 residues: CASSNQRDRGYEQYF. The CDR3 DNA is TGTGCCAGCAGCAACCAGCGGGACAGGGGCTACGAGCAGTACTTC.

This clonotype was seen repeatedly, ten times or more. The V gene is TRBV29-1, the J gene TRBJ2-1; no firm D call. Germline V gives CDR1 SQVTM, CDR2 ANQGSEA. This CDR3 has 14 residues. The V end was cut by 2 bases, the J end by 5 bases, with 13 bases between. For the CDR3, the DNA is TGCAGCGTTGAAAAGGGATCTCGGCACAATGAGCAGTTCTTC. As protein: CSVEKGSRHNEQFF.

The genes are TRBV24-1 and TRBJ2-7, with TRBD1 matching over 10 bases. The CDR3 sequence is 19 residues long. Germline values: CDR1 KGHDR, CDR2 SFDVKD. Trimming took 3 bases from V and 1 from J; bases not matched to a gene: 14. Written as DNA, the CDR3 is TGTGCCACCAGTGATCGCTTACGGGACAGGGGCGTTCGGTCCTACGAGCAGTACTTC. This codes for CATSDRLRDRGVRSYEQYF.

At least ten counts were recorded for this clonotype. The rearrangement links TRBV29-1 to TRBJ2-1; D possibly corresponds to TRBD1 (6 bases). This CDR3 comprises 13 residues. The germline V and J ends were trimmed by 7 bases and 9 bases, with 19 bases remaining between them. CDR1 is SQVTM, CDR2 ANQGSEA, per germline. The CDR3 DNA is TGCAGCGCACAGGGCGATAGGGTAGGTGAGCAGTTCTTC. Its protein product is CSAQGDRVGEQFF.

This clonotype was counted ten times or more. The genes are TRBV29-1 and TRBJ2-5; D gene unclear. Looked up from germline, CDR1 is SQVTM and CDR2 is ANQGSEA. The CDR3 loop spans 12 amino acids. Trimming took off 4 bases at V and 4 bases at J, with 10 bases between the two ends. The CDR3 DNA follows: TGCAGCGTTGTATTGTTTGGAGAGACCCAGTACTTC. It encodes CSVVLFGETQYF.

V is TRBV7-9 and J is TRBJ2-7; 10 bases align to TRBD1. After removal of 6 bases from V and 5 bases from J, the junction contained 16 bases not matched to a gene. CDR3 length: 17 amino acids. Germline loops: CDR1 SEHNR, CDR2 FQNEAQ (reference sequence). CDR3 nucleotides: TGTGCCAGCAGTTACCTCGAAGAGACAGGGGGCAGGGACGAGCAGTACTTC. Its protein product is CASSYLEETGGRDEQYF.